Listed below are T cell receptor beta chains from one sample, sequenced in a study of blood T cell repertoires in COVID-19. Produced via immunoSEQ multiplex PCR; TCRdb's table is partial and in-frame only. This table holds roughly 120,000 clones, around 68% found once. The source material was peripheral blood. All receptors derive from a woman aged 55-70 years with acute or convalescent COVID-19. Each CDR3 is given with its conserved first and last residue. Each record gives: D gene, clone size, V gene, J gene, CDR3 DNA, CDR3 protein. D genes are given only for firm matches. The size of a clone is reported for some rows only, either as once, few or many, or as a class for expanded clones.

.	.	TRBV6-5	TRBJ2-5	TGTGCCACGGTATCCGGGACAATCCAAGAGACCCAGTACTTC	CATVSGTIQETQYF
TRBD2	.	TRBV9	TRBJ2-5	TGTGCCAGCAGCGTAACGGGGGGGCTAGGGGAGACCCAGTACTTC	CASSVTGGLGETQYF
.	.	TRBV27	TRBJ2-7	TGTGCCAGCAGTCCCGGCGGCCTTCAAGAGCAGTACTTC	CASSPGGLQEQYF
TRBD1	.	TRBV24-1	TRBJ2-1	TGTGCCACCAGTGACTCGGACAGGGGGTACTACAATGAGCAGTTCTTC	CATSDSDRGYYNEQFF
.	.	TRBV5-1	TRBJ1-1	TGCGCCAGCAGCTCCAGCGGGGGACGAACTGAAGCTTTCTTT	CASSSSGGRTEAFF
.	.	TRBV9	TRBJ1-3	TGTGCCAGTAGAGGGTCTGGAAACACCATATATTTT	CASRGSGNTIYF
TRBD2	once	TRBV28	TRBJ2-2	TGTGCCAGCAGTCGGGGGGGTAGAGGGGAGCTGTTTTTT	CASSRGGRGELFF
.	.	TRBV21-1	TRBJ2-1	TGTGCCAGCAGCAAAGTGGGGCCTCAGTTCTTC	CASSKVGPQFF
TRBD1	.	TRBV20-1	TRBJ2-7	TGCAGTGCTAGTCGGAGTGAGACAGGGGGATACGAGCAGTACTTC	CSASRSETGGYEQYF
.	once	TRBV4-2	TRBJ2-1	TGTGCCAGCAGCACTCAGGGCGTGGGCTCGGATGAGCAGTTCTTC	CASSTQGVGSDEQFF
TRBD1	.	TRBV30	TRBJ2-1	TGTGCCTGTATGGACAGGGCTTCGGATGAGCAGTTCTTC	CACMDRASDEQFF
TRBD1	.	TRBV6-5	TRBJ1-2	TGTGCCAGCAGGGGACAGGGGGTTAGTTATGGCTACACCTTC	CASRGQGVSYGYTF
.	medium-sized	TRBV4-3	TRBJ1-5	TGCGCCAGCAGCCAAGATTACATTAGCAATCAGCCCCAGCATTTT	CASSQDYISNQPQHF
.	few	TRBV14	TRBJ1-1	TGTGCCAGCAGCGCCGACACTTTTTTCATGAACACTGAAGCTTTCTTT	CASSADTFFMNTEAFF
TRBD1	few	TRBV15	TRBJ1-6	TGTGCCACCAGCAGTCTGACAGGGGTAAGCTCACCCCTCCACTTT	CATSSLTGVSSPLHF
.	few	TRBV7-9	TRBJ1-6	TGTGCCAGCAGCCCGGGACAAAATAATTCACCCCTCCACTTT	CASSPGQNNSPLHF
.	few	TRBV19	TRBJ2-3	TGTGCCAGTACCAAGGTGGGGGGTGGTACGCAGTATTTT	CASTKVGGGTQYF
.	.	TRBV7-3	TRBJ1-5	TGTGCCAGCAGCCCCGGGGGGGGCAATCAGCCCCAGCATTTT	CASSPGGGNQPQHF
.	.	TRBV7-8	TRBJ1-1	TGTGCCAGCAACTTAGAAAACAGACAGTTGAACACTGAAGCTTTCTTT	CASNLENRQLNTEAFF
TRBD2	.	TRBV7-2	TRBJ2-7	TGTGCCAGCAGCCCCAGCGGGACTGCCGGCGAGCAGTACTTC	CASSPSGTAGEQYF
TRBD1	.	TRBV25-1	TRBJ1-4	TGTGCCAGCAGTGAATATACAGGGGCAACTAATGAAAAACTGTTTTTT	CASSEYTGATNEKLFF
TRBD2	.	TRBV2	TRBJ2-5	TGTGCCAGCAGCCGAGCGGGGGGCCCTCAAGAGACCCAGTACTTC	CASSRAGGPQETQYF
.	.	TRBV30	TRBJ1-2	TGTGCCTGGAGTCCCACAGGAGCGAAGGATGGCTACACCTTC	CAWSPTGAKDGYTF
TRBD2	.	TRBV4-2	TRBJ2-3	TGTGCCAGCAGCCAACTACTAGCGGGGGGCACAGATACGCAGTATTTT	CASSQLLAGGTDTQYF
TRBD1	.	TRBV27	TRBJ1-1	TGTGCCAGCAGTTTTCTCGGGACAGGGGGCAACACTGAAGCTTTCTTT	CASSFLGTGGNTEAFF
TRBD1	.	TRBV7-9	TRBJ1-2	TGTGCCAGCAGCTTCCCGGGACAGGGATTCGGCTACACCTTC	CASSFPGQGFGYTF
.	.	TRBV12-5	TRBJ2-3	TGTGCTAGTGCCTCTTCAACGGGGGGCGGTTGGAATACGCAGTATTTT	CASASSTGGGWNTQYF
.	.	TRBV12-2	TRBJ1-2	TGTGCAAGTCGCTCCGGTACAGGGAACCTCTATGGCTACACCTTC	CASRSGTGNLYGYTF
.	few	TRBV4-1	TRBJ1-4	TGCGCCAGCAGAAGGGTAGGGGGTAGGGAAAAACTGTTTTTT	CASRRVGGREKLFF
.	.	TRBV6-5	TRBJ1-5	TGTGCCAGCAGTTACGAGGCACCGAATAGCAATCAGCCCCAGCATTTT	CASSYEAPNSNQPQHF
TRBD1	.	TRBV29-1	TRBJ2-1	TGCAGCGTGCAGGGGGCTCGCTTCAATGAGCAGTTCTTC	CSVQGARFNEQFF
TRBD2	.	TRBV7-2	TRBJ2-2	TGTGCCAGCAGCATCCGCGGGGGTGCGGACGGGGAGCTGTTTTTT	CASSIRGGADGELFF
.	.	TRBV3-1/TRBV3-2	TRBJ1-1	TGTGCCAGCACGGGGGTGGGAACTGAAGCTTTCTTT	CASTGVGTEAFF
.	.	TRBV10-3	TRBJ2-7	TGTGCCACCGGGACACCCAACTCCTACGAGCAGTACTTC	CATGTPNSYEQYF
.	.	TRBV7-2	TRBJ1-1	TGTGCCAGCAGCTTAGTGACGGGATCGAACACTGAAGCTTTCTTT	CASSLVTGSNTEAFF
.	.	TRBV19	TRBJ2-7	TGTGCCAGTAGTAACTTATACGAGCAGTACTTC	CASSNLYEQYF
TRBD1	.	TRBV7-3	TRBJ1-1	TGTGCCAGCAGCTTAATCTTCCTTGTCACGAAAAAACAGGGGGCGGGCACTGAAGCTTTCTTT	CASSLIFLVTKKQGAGTEAFF
TRBD1	.	TRBV3-1/TRBV3-2	TRBJ1-1	TGTGCCAGCAGCCCTGACAGGGACATGAACACTGAAGCTTTCTTT	CASSPDRDMNTEAFF